Listed here is a single T cell receptor (beta chain). Its antigen is unknown. This sample is drawn from a study of cytomegalovirus exposure and HLA in healthy donors. Study-wide results and limits: CMV antigen specificity of a few CMV-associated chains was confirmed in vitro. Most likely, a cluster of highly shared sequence variants arose as a sequencing artifact. It was shown in a later analysis that HLA-associated TCR beta chains were more clonally expanded than other, equally common chains.

Germline V gene lookup returns CDR1 GTSNPN and CDR2 SVGIG (reference sequence). With V trimmed by 0 bases and J by 3 bases, 2 bases remained unmatched. There are 15 residues in the CDR3. 60 Vbeta and 13 Jbeta primers were used in PCR. Assay: immunoSEQ multiplex PCR; the TCRdb copy retains only in-frame clones and omits some. The data show 100,000 or so clones, with 70% to 85% seen just once and about 10% held by the top ten. V and J are TRBV30 and TRBJ2-2, with 9 bases matching TRBD2. The receptor comes from a middle-aged man in good health and CMV-seropositive. Material: PBMCs. The CDR3 protein is CAWSVRTSDTGELFF. The CDR3 DNA follows: TGTGCCTGGAGTGTACGGACTAGCGACACCGGGGAGCTGTTTTTT. Variable domain in full (rest from reference TRBV30 and TRBJ2-2): SQTIHQWPATLVQPVGSPLSLECTVEGTSNPNLYWYRQAAGRGLQLLFYSVGIGQISSEVPQNLSASRPQDRQFILSSKKLLLSDSGFYLCAWSVRTSDTGELFFGEGSRLTVL.